One sample yielded the 5 T cell receptor beta chains listed below, sequenced in a study of T cell responses to AZD1222 COVID-19 vaccine (dated by TCRdb to about 2021). The library relied on the immunoSEQ multiplex PCR assay. The clones in this table, taken by TCRdb from immuneACCESS, are in-frame only. Not every clone is retained; where verified, under half of the shortfall comes from an unresolved V gene, and the cause of the rest is unknown. The sample has about 180,000 clones on record, approximately 90% of them singletons. The ten largest clonotypes hold 2.6% of the sample. The meaning of the sample's time point label: baseline before first vaccination. The sequencing here drew on peripheral blood, taken on day 0 of AZD1222 vaccination. Receptors originate from an adult in good health.

The chain combines TRBV19 with TRBJ1-1, with D perhaps matching TRBD1 (6 bases). Germline lookup yields CDR1 LNHDA and CDR2 SQIVND (reference sequence). The CDR3 totals 15 residues. V lost 5 bases, J lost 0 bases, and 13 bases lay in between. The CDR3 is CASSVPGAMNTEAFF. The CDR3 nucleotides are TGTGCCAGTAGTGTGCCAGGGGCCATGAACACTGAAGCTTTCTTT.

V and J are TRBV18 and TRBJ1-1; D call uncertain. CDR1 is KGHSH and CDR2 is LQKENI in the germline V gene. The ends were cut back, 0 bases at V and 1 base at J, with 6 bases in the middle. This CDR3 is 14 amino acids long. DNA for the CDR3: TGTGCCAGCTCACCACCGGCTCGGAACACTGAAGCTTTCTTT. Translation: CASSPPARNTEAFF.

In its sample, this clone was seen a few times. The rearrangement uses TRBV10-1 and TRBJ1-2; D not resolved. Germline-derived CDR1 and CDR2 are WNHNN and SYGVQD (reference sequence). There are 13 residues in the CDR3. Trimming shortened V by 3 bases and J by 2 bases, and 7 bases separated the two germline ends. The CDR3 spells CASSETRNYGYTF. The DNA for the CDR3 is TGCGCCAGCAGTGAAACGAGAAACTATGGCTACACCTTC.

Here the CDR3 DNA reads TGTGCCAGCAGCTTTAAGGAAACCGGCTTCGATGGCTACACCTTC. Encoded protein: CASSFKETGFDGYTF. This chain links TRBV7-8 with TRBJ1-2; D is ambiguous. The CDR3 totals 15 residues. The V end lost 3 bases, the J end lost 6 bases, and 17 bases lay between the germline ends. CDR1 is SGHVS and CDR2 is FQNEAQ in the germline V gene.

The chain has TRBV11-3 and TRBJ1-1, with 8 bases that match TRBD1. The germline CDR1 and CDR2 sequences are SGHNT and YENEEA. J gave up 5 bases and V 5 bases, and 7 bases lay outside the gene matches. The length of the CDR3 is 14 residues. CDR3 nucleotides: TGTGCCAGCAGCCCGACAGGGGTTGAAACTGAAGCTTTCTTT. It translates to CASSPTGVETEAFF.